This entry lists 30 T cell receptor beta chains sequenced from one sample in a study of T cells after somatic rescue of genetic block. The protocol was immunoSEQ multiplex PCR, while the TCRdb copy is restricted to in-frame clones and leaves out a portion. The table records 14,000 to 15,000 clones, about 72% of them present only once. The sequencing sample was made of peripheral blood mononuclear cells (PBMCs). These receptors were collected from a man younger than 35.

The chain recombines TRBV6-6 with TRBJ2-5, with D possibly matching TRBD1 (6 bases). Judging by the DNA end, TRBJ2-7 fits better; the J call may be wrong. Germline CDR1 reads MNHNY; CDR2 reads SVGAGI (reference sequence). This CDR3 is built from 14 residues. CDR3 bases: TGTGCCAGCAGTTACTCGGACAGATCGGGCGAGCAGTACTTC. It codes for CASSYSDRSGEQYF.

The rearrangement joins TRBV7-9 to TRBJ1-1, with D unclear. This CDR3 is built from 14 residues. Trimming took off 1 base at V and 1 base at J, with 7 bases between the two ends. Per germline, CDR1 SEHNR and CDR2 FQNEAQ (reference sequence). CDR3 amino acids: CASSLGTENTEAFF. The CDR3 coding sequence is TGTGCCAGCAGCTTAGGGACGGAGAACACTGAAGCTTTCTTT. Variable domain in full (rest from reference TRBV7-9 and TRBJ1-1): DTGVSQNPRHKITKRGQNVTFRCDPISEHNRLYWYRQTLGQGPEFLTYFQNEAQLEKSRLLSDRFSAERPKGSFSTLEIQRTEQGDSAMYLCASSLGTENTEAFFGQGTRLTVV.

This clone has more than one count but fewer than ten. The J gene is TRBJ1-2, the V gene TRBV30; unclear D gene. V was shortened by 2 bases and J by 7 bases, with 11 bases between the two germline ends. Germline lookup yields CDR1 GTSNPN and CDR2 SVGIG (reference sequence). The CDR3 consists of 12 residues. The CDR3 sequence: CAWSRAGSGYTF. The CDR3 coding sequence is TGTGCCTGGAGTCGGGCGGGGAGTGGCTACACCTTC.

This clone showed up just once. The genes are TRBV7-9 and TRBJ1-1; no definite D call. Trimming took 8 bases from V and 11 from J, leaving 6 bases between them. The CDR3 is 8 residues long. CDR1 is SEHNR, CDR2 FQNEAQ, per germline (reference sequence). This chain's CDR3 is CASGRAFF. DNA of the CDR3: TGTGCCAGCGGCCGGGCTTTCTTT.

This clone was seen once. This rearrangement joins TRBV30 to TRBJ2-2; D is perhaps TRBD1 or TRBD2 (5 bases each). Per germline, CDR1 GTSNPN and CDR2 SVGIG (reference sequence). The CDR3 consists of 13 residues. V lost 3 bases, J lost 4 bases, and 9 bases lay in between. CDR3 protein: CAWRGPITGELFF. For the CDR3, the DNA is TGTGCCTGGAGGGGACCAATCACCGGGGAGCTGTTTTTT.

The table lists this clone with a count of one. J is TRBJ2-2 and V is TRBV18, with 7 bases identical to TRBD1. Losses at the gene ends were 2 bases for V and 7 bases for J; bases not matched to a gene: 7. Germline V gives CDR1 KGHSH, CDR2 LQKENI. The CDR3 runs 15 residues. CDR3 region: CASSPTGTAYGELFF. The CDR3 nucleotides read TGTGCCAGCTCACCAACCGGGACAGCCTACGGGGAGCTGTTTTTT. Supplemented by reference TRBV18 and TRBJ2-2, the full variable domain reads NAGVMQNPRHLVRRRGQEARLRCSPMKGHSHVYWYRQLPEEGLKFMVYLQKENIIDESGMPKERFSAEFPKEGPSILRIQQVVRGDSAAYFCASSPTGTAYGELFFGEGSRLTVL.

In this sample, this clone turned up many times. The V gene is TRBV7-9, the J gene TRBJ1-5; 9 nucleotides align to TRBD1. Germline CDR1 and CDR2: SEHNR and FQNEAQ (reference sequence). CDR3 length: 15 amino acids. V was pared by 1 base and J by 3 bases, with 1 base of the junction left unmatched. CDR3 nucleotide sequence: TGTGCCAGCAGCTTAGGGGACAGGGTCAATCAGCCCCAGCATTTT. Translating it yields CASSLGDRVNQPQHF. The variable domain in full, with the rest retrieved from reference TRBV7-9 and TRBJ1-5, is DTGVSQNPRHKITKRGQNVTFRCDPISEHNRLYWYRQTLGQGPEFLTYFQNEAQLEKSRLLSDRFSAERPKGSFSTLEIQRTEQGDSAMYLCASSLGDRVNQPQHFGDGTRLSIL.

Only one count was recorded for this clone. The genes are TRBV5-1 and TRBJ2-2; 8 bases match TRBD2. The V segment lost 4 bases and the J segment 3 bases; nucleotides outside the gene matches: 5. In germline, CDR1 is SGHRS, CDR2 YFSETQ. The CDR3 is made up of 15 amino acids. CDR3 protein: CASSVGLVDTGELFF. In DNA form, the CDR3 reads TGCGCCAGCAGCGTGGGACTAGTGGACACCGGGGAGCTGTTTTTT. The whole variable domain, filled in from reference TRBV5-1 and TRBJ2-2, reads KAGVTQTPRYLIKTRGQQVTLSCSPISGHRSVSWYQQTPGQGLQFLFEYFSETQRNKGNFPGRFSGRQFSNSRSEMNVSTLELGDSALYLCASSVGLVDTGELFFGEGSRLTVL.

This rearrangement joins TRBV6-6 to TRBJ2-5; perhaps D is TRBD1 or TRBD2 (5 bases each). The CDR3 loop spans 13 amino acids. The V gene's germline CDR1 is MNHNY and CDR2 SVGAGI (reference sequence). V lost 2 bases, J lost 7 bases, and 11 bases lay in between. CDR3 DNA: TGTGCCAGCAGTTACGGGGCAGGGAGGACCCAGTACTTC. This sequence encodes CASSYGAGRTQYF.

The gene calls are TRBV11-2 and TRBJ2-3; D not resolved. This CDR3 spans 15 amino acids. V was shortened by 5 bases and J by 3 bases, with 15 bases between the two germline ends. Germline V lookup: CDR1 SGHAT, CDR2 FQNNGV. This chain's CDR3 is CASSPSLVVTDTQYF. The CDR3, as DNA: TGTGCCAGCAGCCCGTCTCTAGTAGTTACAGATACGCAGTATTTT.

The chain uses TRBV7-6 and TRBJ2-5; D gene uncertain. V lost 1 base and J 1 base, leaving 7 bases between the germline ends. CDR1 is SGHVS and CDR2 is FNYEAQ in the germline V gene. The CDR3 contains 14 residues. The CDR3 DNA reads as TGTGCCAGCAGCTTAGAGCTGTTCCAAGAGACCCAGTACTTC. Protein sequence: CASSLELFQETQYF.

This clone has a handful of counts. This chain links TRBV18 with TRBJ2-7; 14 nucleotides line up with TRBD2. Unmatched junction bases numbered 5, after V lost 2 bases and J lost 2 bases. In germline, CDR1 is KGHSH, CDR2 LQKENI. The CDR3 is 17 amino acids. In nucleotides, the CDR3 is TGTGCCAGCTCACCAACGGGACTAGCGGGAGCAACCTACGAGCAGTACTTC. Amino acid sequence: CASSPTGLAGATYEQYF.

This chain connects TRBV5-1 to TRBJ1-1, with 8 positions matching TRBD1. This CDR3 contains 13 residues. V trimming: 7 bases; J trimming: 1 base; junction bases outside the gene matches: 3. CDR1 SGHRS and CDR2 YFSETQ come from the germline V gene. CDR3 nucleotide sequence: TGCGCCAGCTTAGGACAGGGGAACACTGAAGCTTTCTTT. Translation: CASLGQGNTEAFF.

The chain combines TRBV7-9 with TRBJ1-4, with 8 bases matching TRBD1. The ends lost 2 bases at V and 5 bases at J; junction bases unmatched: 4. The CDR3 length is 15 residues. Germline V gene sequence: CDR1 SEHNR, CDR2 FQNEAQ (reference sequence). CDR3: CASSLPGQANEKLFF. DNA for the CDR3: TGTGCCAGCAGCTTACCGGGACAGGCGAATGAAAAACTGTTTTTT.

J is TRBJ2-7 and V is TRBV19, with 7 bases lining up with TRBD1. This CDR3 has 18 residues. Germline CDR1 is LNHDA and CDR2 is SQIVND (reference sequence). The junction had 20 bases not matched to a gene; V was cut back by 6 bases and J by 3 bases. The CDR3 sequence: CASSRRGGVAGGDYEQYF. The CDR3 coding sequence is TGTGCCAGTAGCCGACGGGGTGGCGTGGCAGGGGGAGACTACGAGCAGTACTTC. Full variable domain (outside the CDR3, taken from reference TRBV19 and TRBJ2-7): DGGITQSPKYLFRKEGQNVTLSCEQNLNHDAMYWYRQDPGQGLRLIYYSQIVNDFQKGDIAEGYSVSREKKESFPLTVTSAQKNPTAFYLCASSRRGGVAGGDYEQYFGPGTRLTVT.

This clone has more than one count but fewer than ten. J is TRBJ2-2 and V is TRBV9; D unclear. Trimming cost V 0 bases and J 0 bases, with 6 bases left between them. Germline CDR1 reads SGDLS; CDR2 reads YYNGEE. The CDR3 spans 15 residues. The CDR3 loop reads CASSVAATNTGELFF. CDR3 sequence (DNA): TGTGCCAGCAGCGTAGCGGCAACGAACACCGGGGAGCTGTTTTTT.

The chain recombines TRBV27 with TRBJ2-2, with 8 bases matching TRBD1. Trimming removed 2 bases from V and 1 base from J; junction bases left unmatched: 3. Looked up from germline, CDR1 is MNHEY and CDR2 is SMNVEV (reference sequence). The CDR3 runs to 16 residues. CDR3 DNA sequence: TGTGCCAGCAGTTTAATTGGGACAGGGAACACCGGGGAGCTGTTTTTT. This encodes CASSLIGTGNTGELFF.

V gene TRBV25-1 combines with J gene TRBJ1-6; possible D gene TRBD1, 5 bases. V was cut by 6 bases and J by 0 bases, with 12 bases left in between. The CDR3 is 16 amino acids. Per germline, CDR1 MGHDK and CDR2 SYGVNS. The DNA of the CDR3 is TGTGCCAGCAGCGAGGGGACGAGCTCCTATAATTCACCCCTCCACTTT. Translated: CASSEGTSSYNSPLHF.

The CDR3 loop is CATMSRPLHF. Written as DNA, the CDR3 is TGCGCCACCATGTCCCGGCCCCTCCACTTT. The V call is TRBV10-1, the J call TRBJ1-6; D ambiguous. This CDR3 has 10 amino acids. Per the germline V gene, CDR1 is WNHNN and CDR2 is SYGVQD (reference sequence). Trimming shortened V by 10 bases and J by 13 bases, and 11 bases separated the two germline ends.

This clone was seen a single time. This chain connects TRBV4-1 to TRBJ2-1; perhaps TRBD1 as D (7 bases). V was shortened by 2 bases and J by 0 bases, with 14 bases between the two germline ends. Germline V gene lookup returns CDR1 MGHRA and CDR2 YSYEKL. This CDR3 has 17 amino acids. The CDR3 bases are TGCGCCAGCAGCCAATACAGGGGACTTTCCTCCTACAATGAGCAGTTCTTC. It translates to CASSQYRGLSSYNEQFF.

The rearrangement links TRBV19 to TRBJ1-2, with D unresolved. Germline-derived CDR1 and CDR2 are LNHDA and SQIVND (reference sequence). The CDR3 sequence is 18 residues long. V was pared by 4 bases and J by 5 bases, with 26 bases between. The CDR3 reads CASSTAIHPTGSGYGYTF. CDR3 coding DNA: TGTGCCAGTAGTACCGCTATACACCCGACCGGGTCCGGTTATGGCTACACCTTC.

The chain employs TRBV4-1 and TRBJ1-4; 8 bases agree with TRBD1. The V and J ends lost 1 base and 8 bases, in that order; junction bases with no gene match: 9. The germline V gene has CDR1 MGHRA and CDR2 YSYEKL. The CDR3 length is 16 residues. The CDR3 DNA is TGCGCCAGCAGCCAAGGGCCAAGGACAGGGAGCGAAAAACTGTTTTTT. Protein: CASSQGPRTGSEKLFF.

This clone turned up a few times. The chain combines TRBV18 with TRBJ2-6; D gene uncertain. Trimming pared 6 bases from V and 0 bases from J, leaving 6 bases between. The germline gives CDR1 KGHSH, CDR2 LQKENI. This CDR3 has 14 amino acids. CDR3 sequence: CASSSGSGANVLTF. Written as DNA, the CDR3 is TGTGCCAGCTCGTCAGGCTCTGGGGCCAACGTCCTGACTTTC.

The chain links TRBV30 to TRBJ2-3, with a weak D call TRBD2 (6 bases). Germline assignment: CDR1 GTSNPN and CDR2 SVGIG (reference sequence). CDR3 size: 14 residues. Deletions cut 3 bases from V and 0 bases from J, with 10 bases between. The CDR3 coding sequence is TGTGCCTGGAGAGTGCGGGGCAGCACAGATACGCAGTATTTT. This encodes CAWRVRGSTDTQYF. Full variable domain (remainder filled in from reference TRBV30 and TRBJ2-3): SQTIHQWPATLVQPVGSPLSLECTVEGTSNPNLYWYRQAAGRGLQLLFYSVGIGQISSEVPQNLSASRPQDRQFILSSKKLLLSDSGFYLCAWRVRGSTDTQYFGPGTRLTVL.

The rearrangement joins TRBV14 to TRBJ1-2, with D possibly matching TRBD1 (5 bases). Germline V gives CDR1 SGHDN, CDR2 FVKESK. Deletions cut 1 base from V and 5 bases from J, with 14 bases between. The CDR3 is made up of 15 amino acids. DNA of the CDR3: TGTGCCAGCAGCCAAGTGGGGGGAGAGGGATATGGCTACACCTTC. It is translated as CASSQVGGEGYGYTF. Together with reference TRBV14 and TRBJ1-2, the CDR3 gives the full variable domain: EAGVTQFPSHSVIEKGQTVTLRCDPISGHDNLYWYRRVMGKEIKFLLHFVKESKQDESGMPNNRFLAERTGGTYSTLKVQPAELEDSGVYFCASSQVGGEGYGYTFGSGTRLTVV.

This rearrangement joins TRBV11-1 to TRBJ1-1; weak D call: TRBD1 (5 bases). Trimming removed 2 bases at V and 2 bases at J, with 6 bases between. CDR3 size: 13 residues. Germline V gene lookup returns CDR1 SGHAT and CDR2 FQDESV (reference sequence). The CDR3 DNA is TGTGCCAGCAGCTTAACAGGTAACACTGAAGCTTTCTTT. Its protein product is CASSLTGNTEAFF.

The chain has TRBV10-3 and TRBJ2-1; TRBD2 agrees at 8 bases. The CDR3 spans 15 residues. Per germline, CDR1 ENHRY and CDR2 SYGVKD. V trimming: 0 bases; J trimming: 2 bases; junction bases outside the gene matches: 0. The CDR3 sequence is CAISESGGAYNEQFF. CDR3 nucleotide sequence: TGTGCCATCAGTGAGTCCGGGGGGGCCTACAATGAGCAGTTCTTC.

The chain joins TRBV6-1 to TRBJ2-7; the D call may be TRBD1 or TRBD2 (5 bases each). V was clipped by 4 bases and J by 2 bases, with 15 bases between them. Germline V gene sequence: CDR1 MNHNS, CDR2 SASEGT. The CDR3 runs to 15 residues. The chain's CDR3 is CASSGRGEFTYEQYF. CDR3 DNA: TGTGCCAGCAGTGGACGAGGGGAGTTCACCTACGAGCAGTACTTC.

This sequence joins TRBV19 and TRBJ1-1; D is unclear. There are 14 residues in the CDR3. Germline lookup yields CDR1 LNHDA and CDR2 SQIVND (reference sequence). V lost 2 bases, J lost 8 bases, and 15 bases lay in between. CDR3 in amino acids: CASSIIGKVMEAFF. For the CDR3, the DNA is TGTGCCAGTAGTATAATAGGCAAAGTCATGGAAGCTTTCTTT. The full variable domain, in which reference TRBV19 and TRBJ1-1 provide the parts outside the CDR3, is DGGITQSPKYLFRKEGQNVTLSCEQNLNHDAMYWYRQDPGQGLRLIYYSQIVNDFQKGDIAEGYSVSREKKESFPLTVTSAQKNPTAFYLCASSIIGKVMEAFFGQGTRLTVV.

The gene calls are TRBV6-5 and TRBJ2-3; 7 nucleotides align to TRBD1. In germline, CDR1 is MNHEY, CDR2 SVGAGI. The trim removed 5 bases at V and 3 bases at J, leaving 5 bases unmatched. There are 14 residues in the CDR3. CDR3: CASSRQGRTDTQYF. The CDR3 DNA follows: TGTGCCAGCAGTCGACAGGGTCGAACAGATACGCAGTATTTT.